One sample yielded the 29 T cell receptor beta chains listed below, sequenced in a study of cytomegalovirus exposure and HLA in healthy donors. The PCR employed 60 Vbeta primers together with 13 Jbeta primers. Data came from immunoSEQ multiplex PCR; TCRdb stores just in-frame clones and leaves some out. The sample records 45,000 to 60,000 clones, 73% being singletons. The specimen sequenced was PBMCs. The receptors here all came from a man younger than 30 in good health and CMV-seronegative.

This chain connects TRBV7-2 to TRBJ2-7; TRBD2 aligns across 8 bases. After removal of 2 bases from V and 3 bases from J, the junction contained 6 bases not matched to a gene. The germline gives CDR1 SGHTA, CDR2 FQGNSA. The CDR3 is 15 amino acids. The CDR3 nucleotides are TGTGCCAGCAGCTTATATAGCGGGGAGATCTACGAGCAGTACTTC. This encodes CASSLYSGEIYEQYF.

The V and J genes are TRBV5-8 and TRBJ2-3; D not certain. The CDR3 spans 11 residues. Trimming left V 9 bases short and J 6 bases short, with 11 bases between. The V gene's germline CDR1 is SGHTS and CDR2 YDEGEE. The CDR3 sequence is CATPRPDTQYF. CDR3 coding DNA: TGTGCCACCCCCCGTCCCGATACGCAGTATTTT.

This chain joins TRBV6-1 and TRBJ1-4, with D uncertain. The CDR3 has 15 residues. V lost 2 bases, J lost 5 bases, and 12 bases lay in between. Germline lookup yields CDR1 MNHNS and CDR2 SASEGT. CDR3 sequence: CASSESTQKNEKLFF. The CDR3 DNA reads as TGTGCCAGCAGTGAAAGTACACAGAAAAATGAAAAACTGTTTTTT.

This sequence joins TRBV30 and TRBJ2-1, with TRBD2 matching 8 bases. The junction had 4 bases not matched to a gene; V was cut back by 3 bases and J by 0 bases. The CDR3 has 15 amino acids. The germline CDR1 and CDR2 sequences are GTSNPN and SVGIG (reference sequence). The CDR3 region is CAWRTGGPSYNEQFF. CDR3 sequence (DNA): TGTGCCTGGAGGACGGGGGGGCCCTCCTACAATGAGCAGTTCTTC.

This clone was picked up a small number of times. DNA for the CDR3: TGTGCCAGCAGTGCCGGTTCCTACGAGCAGTACTTC. Its protein product is CASSAGSYEQYF. The V and J genes are TRBV2 and TRBJ2-7, with no clear D. The V and J ends lost 4 bases and 1 base respectively, with 5 bases between them. Germline V gene sequence: CDR1 SNHLY, CDR2 FYNNEI. This CDR3 has 12 residues.

The J gene is TRBJ2-5, the V gene TRBV25-1; TRBD2 matches at 10 bases. The CDR3 runs to 15 residues. The germline CDR1 and CDR2 sequences are MGHDK and SYGVNS. V lost 3 bases to trimming and J lost 5 bases; unmatched junction nucleotides: 6. CDR3 region: CASSELAGVGETQYF. The DNA of the CDR3 is TGTGCCAGCAGTGAGCTAGCGGGAGTCGGGGAGACCCAGTACTTC.

J is TRBJ2-1 and V is TRBV7-2; no firm D call. Germline V gene sequence: CDR1 SGHTA, CDR2 FQGNSA. V gave up 6 bases and J gave up 6 bases, with 18 bases separating them. This CDR3 is 15 amino acids long. The DNA of the CDR3 is TGTGCCAGCAGGCTGACCCCGCAGGCCGTCAATGAGCAGTTCTTC. Protein: CASRLTPQAVNEQFF.

V is TRBV11-2 and J is TRBJ1-2, with D possibly being TRBD1 (5 bases). V was trimmed by 5 bases and J by 3 bases, leaving 16 bases between them. CDR1 and CDR2 (germline): SGHAT, FQNNGV. The CDR3 runs to 15 residues. In DNA form, the CDR3 reads TGTGCCAGCAGCCCTCAGGGTTTGAATGACTATGGCTACACCTTC. This gives the protein CASSPQGLNDYGYTF.

This chain links TRBV28 with TRBJ2-7, with 7 positions matching TRBD2. CDR1 and CDR2 (germline): MDHEN, SYDVKM. The CDR3 is 14 amino acids. Trimming at V came to 5 bases and at J to 3 bases, leaving 7 bases not matched to a gene. The CDR3 region is CASSLSGPNYEQYF. For the CDR3, the DNA is TGTGCCAGCAGTCTTAGCGGGCCTAACTACGAGCAGTACTTC.

The chain uses TRBV9 and TRBJ2-1, with TRBD2 matching 14 bases. Germline values: CDR1 SGDLS, CDR2 YYNGEE. The CDR3 is 15 residues long. The junction had 4 bases not matched to a gene; V was cut back by 4 bases and J by 7 bases. CDR3 protein: CASSTGLAGVNEQFF. The DNA of the CDR3 is TGTGCCAGCAGCACGGGACTAGCGGGAGTGAATGAGCAGTTCTTC.

This chain uses TRBV25-1 with TRBJ1-5, with D tentatively TRBD1 (6 bases). V lost 7 bases and J lost 1, with 8 bases in between. Per germline, CDR1 MGHDK and CDR2 SYGVNS. This CDR3 has 13 residues. The chain's CDR3 is CASNTGSNQPQHF. CDR3 bases: TGTGCCAGCAACACAGGGAGCAATCAGCCCCAGCATTTT.

The chain is built from TRBV6-5 and TRBJ2-2, with TRBD1 identical over 8 bases. V dropped 6 bases and J dropped 7; count of bases not matched to a gene: 4. CDR3 length equals 13 residues. Germline V gives CDR1 MNHEY, CDR2 SVGAGI. The CDR3 DNA reads as TGTGCCAGCAGGGACAGGGTGCACGGGGAGCTGTTTTTT. This codes for CASRDRVHGELFF.

The chain is built from TRBV15 and TRBJ1-1; D not resolved. Trimming took 0 bases from V and 10 from J, leaving 18 bases between them. Germline assignment: CDR1 LNHNV and CDR2 YYDKDF (reference sequence). This CDR3 is 15 amino acids long. The CDR3 spells CATSRDPDGQSAAFF. CDR3 DNA: TGTGCCACCAGCAGAGATCCCGATGGGCAGTCAGCAGCTTTCTTT.

This clone occurred a few times. The rearrangement joins TRBV7-3 to TRBJ2-5; D gene uncertain. The CDR3 is made up of 13 amino acids. Trimming shortened V by 5 bases and J by 5 bases, and 12 bases separated the two germline ends. In germline, CDR1 is SGHTA, CDR2 FQGTGA. The CDR3 DNA follows: TGTGCCAGCAGCCAGGAAAGTTGGGAGACCCAGTACTTC. It yields the protein CASSQESWETQYF.

This clone was seen more than once but under ten times. This chain connects TRBV10-3 to TRBJ2-1, with 11 bases fitting TRBD2. Per germline, CDR1 ENHRY and CDR2 SYGVKD. V lost 5 bases and J lost 3; bases outside the gene matches: 6. This CDR3 has 16 amino acids. CDR3: CAISRAGTSGYNEQFF. The CDR3, as DNA: TGTGCCATCAGTCGCGCCGGGACTAGCGGCTACAATGAGCAGTTCTTC.

The rearrangement uses TRBV7-6 and TRBJ2-7, with D unresolved. The CDR3 totals 13 residues. V lost 5 bases to trimming and J lost 5 bases, with 13 bases between them. CDR1 is SGHVS and CDR2 is FNYEAQ in the germline V gene. CDR3 DNA: TGTGCCAGCAGCGGTCCGACAATCCACGAGCAGTACTTC. It translates to CASSGPTIHEQYF.

The V gene is TRBV19, the J gene TRBJ1-2; tentatively, D is TRBD1 (6 bases). Germline V gene sequence: CDR1 LNHDA, CDR2 SQIVND (reference sequence). The CDR3 length is 12 residues. Trimming cost V 11 bases and J 8 bases, with 18 bases left between them. CDR3 DNA sequence: TGTGCCGTTTGGCGGACAGCGGGGGGCTACACCTTC. This gives the protein CAVWRTAGGYTF.

This clone was counted between two and nine times. This chain joins TRBV6-5 and TRBJ1-5, with a possible D match to TRBD1 (6 bases). V was trimmed by 5 bases and J by 1 base, leaving 9 bases between them. Germline CDR1 and CDR2: MNHEY and SVGAGI. This CDR3 is 14 amino acids long. The CDR3 nucleotides are TGTGCCAGCAGTAGGACAGTGAGCAATCAGCCCCAGCATTTT. Amino acid sequence: CASSRTVSNQPQHF.

The genes are TRBV4-1 and TRBJ2-1, with TRBD2 matching over 10 bases. Germline V gene data show CDR1 as MGHRA and CDR2 as YSYEKL. This CDR3 comprises 19 residues. V was pared by 0 bases and J by 10 bases, with 18 bases of the junction left unmatched. This chain's CDR3 is CASSQDRSGVASGSSEQFF. CDR3 bases: TGCGCCAGCAGCCAAGATAGGTCAGGAGTGGCTAGCGGGAGTAGCGAGCAGTTCTTC.

This rearrangement joins TRBV28 to TRBJ2-7; D is possibly TRBD2 (6 bases). The V end was cut by 3 bases, the J end by 4 bases, with 13 bases between. Germline V gene data show CDR1 as MDHEN and CDR2 as SYDVKM. The CDR3 totals 14 residues. CDR3 in DNA: TGTGCCAGCAGTTTGTCCGGGGGTGGGTACGAGCAGTACTTC. This codes for CASSLSGGGYEQYF.

This chain links TRBV9 with TRBJ1-2, with 8 bases lining up with TRBD1. Trimming took 1 base from V and 2 from J; bases not matched to a gene: 4. CDR3 length equals 15 residues. CDR1 SGDLS and CDR2 YYNGEE come from the germline V gene. DNA of the CDR3: TGTGCCAGCAGCGTACCTCAGGGGGCGAACTATGGCTACACCTTC. Amino acids: CASSVPQGANYGYTF.

This clone was observed a few times. The J gene is TRBJ1-1, the V gene TRBV6-5, with D unclear. The CDR3 consists of 13 residues. The ends were cut back, 2 bases at V and 2 bases at J, with 6 bases in the middle. The germline CDR1 and CDR2 sequences are MNHEY and SVGAGI. DNA for the CDR3: TGTGCCAGCAGTTACGGAGGCAACACTGAAGCTTTCTTT. Its translation: CASSYGGNTEAFF.

This clone has only a few counts. The genes are TRBV28 and TRBJ2-3; D possibly corresponds to TRBD2 (6 bases). The germline V gene encodes CDR1 MDHEN and CDR2 SYDVKM. The CDR3 contains 13 residues. V lost 8 bases and J lost 2, with 11 bases in between. CDR3 DNA: TGTGCCAGCTGCGGGACCAACACAGATACGCAGTATTTT. It encodes CASCGTNTDTQYF.

V gene TRBV18 combines with J gene TRBJ1-4; TRBD1 is a possible D gene (5 bases). Germline-derived CDR1 and CDR2 are KGHSH and LQKENI. Trimming shortened V by 3 bases and J by 4 bases, and 12 bases separated the two germline ends. The CDR3 runs 15 residues. The CDR3 sequence is CASSPKGPYNEKLFF. In DNA, the CDR3 is TGTGCCAGCTCACCGAAGGGGCCCTATAATGAAAAACTGTTTTTT.

This clone was detected only a few times. As DNA, the CDR3 is TGTGCCATCACGACTAGCGGGAAGTCTAACATTCAGTACTTC. This gives the protein CAITTSGKSNIQYF. V gene TRBV10-3 combines with J gene TRBJ2-4, with TRBD2 identical over 11 bases. CDR1 and CDR2 (germline): ENHRY, SYGVKD. V lost 7 bases and J lost 7; bases outside the gene matches: 6. The CDR3 covers 14 residues.

This chain joins TRBV5-4 and TRBJ1-2; no clear D. The CDR3 runs 14 residues. V dropped 4 bases and J dropped 2 bases, with 12 bases sitting between them. Germline CDR1 is SGHNT and CDR2 is YYREEE (reference sequence). The CDR3 loop is CASSLELQNYGYTF. CDR3 nucleotides: TGTGCCAGCAGCCTGGAACTCCAAAACTATGGCTACACCTTC.

This sequence joins TRBV6-4 and TRBJ1-6; possible D gene TRBD1, 6 bases. The CDR3 covers 15 residues. Germline V gives CDR1 MRHNA, CDR2 SNTAGT. The ends were cut back, 7 bases at V and 0 bases at J, with 10 bases in the middle. The CDR3 nucleotides read TGTGCCAGCACTGCGGACAGCTCCTATAATTCACCCCTCCACTTT. It is translated as CASTADSSYNSPLHF.

The chain couples TRBV14 to TRBJ2-7; 11 bases fit TRBD2. The CDR3 spans 15 residues. The V gene's germline CDR1 is SGHDN and CDR2 FVKESK. The V and J ends lost 0 bases and 4 bases, in that order; junction bases with no gene match: 2. This CDR3 reads CASSQDSGRAYEQYF. The CDR3, as DNA: TGTGCCAGCAGCCAAGATAGCGGGAGGGCTTACGAGCAGTACTTC. Filled out from reference TRBV14 and TRBJ2-7, the complete variable domain reads EAGVTQFPSHSVIEKGQTVTLRCDPISGHDNLYWYRRVMGKEIKFLLHFVKESKQDESGMPNNRFLAERTGGTYSTLKVQPAELEDSGVYFCASSQDSGRAYEQYFGPGTRLTVT.

The chain joins TRBV11-3 to TRBJ2-1, with D possibly matching TRBD2 (5 bases). The V and J ends lost 1 base and 8 bases respectively, with 12 bases between them. In germline, CDR1 is SGHNT, CDR2 YENEEA. The CDR3 totals 14 residues. CDR3 sequence (DNA): TGTGCCAGCAGCTTAGCGCAGCGGCGGGATGAGCAGTTCTTC. Amino acid sequence: CASSLAQRRDEQFF.